The present TCR beta chain was sequenced within a study of Ad26.COV2.S vaccination and SARS-CoV-2 variants. Overall study: By the intramuscular route, Ad26.COV2.S was given once, or twice 56 days apart.

Between the trimmed V and J ends, which lost 6 bases and 10 bases, there was a span of 18 bases. CDR3 size: 13 residues. The germline CDR1 and CDR2 sequences are MNHEY and SVGAGI. Sequencing was performed with immunoSEQ multiplex PCR; in TCRdb, only in-frame clones are kept and a portion is missing. The repertoire includes about 350,000 clones, roughly 90% of them detected once, and approximately 11% sits in the top ten. This clone was picked up a small number of times. Treatment: 15 to 20 received Ad26.COV2.S at low or high dose, single or two shots; about five received placebo; per-sample allocation not given. Sample collection was performed on day 63 after the first vaccine or placebo injection.

The sequences come from peripheral blood, collected in a trial of Ad26.COV2.S vaccine versus placebo. V gene TRBV6-5 combines with J gene TRBJ1-2; D unclear. The clonotype comes from a person between 18 and 65 years old who received the Ad26.COV2.S COVID-19 vaccine or a placebo. CDR3 DNA: TGTGCCAGCAGACCCGGCGCCAGTGACTTCTACACCTTC. This encodes CASRPGASDFYTF.